The source of this T cell receptor beta chain is a study of cytomegalovirus exposure and HLA in healthy donors. Broader study findings: Several top significant clusters appeared, in a later analysis, to be linked to common viral pathogens. Sequencing depth across donors, presence/absence analyses assumed, was roughly uniform. CMV antigen specificity was confirmed in vitro for three CMV-associated chains.

Donors in the study were healthy people who gave bone marrow. This PCR relied on a set of 60 Vbeta primers and 13 Jbeta primers. The table came from immunoSEQ multiplex PCR; TCRdb's copy has only in-frame clones and leaves some out. The sample shows 100,000 to 150,000 clones, 60% to 85% of them seen only once. There are 17 residues in the CDR3. V lost 5 bases and J lost 4; bases outside the gene matches: 15. Germline V gene lookup returns CDR1 SGHTA and CDR2 FQGNSA. As regards this clone: Its antigen is as yet unknown.

The V and J genes are TRBV7-2 and TRBJ2-3, with 7 bases matching TRBD2. The receptor's source is a woman under 30 in good health and CMV-seronegative. The sequencing input was PBMCs. The DNA for the CDR3 is TGTGCCAGCAGCCCCCTACTACGAGCGGGAAACTCAGATACGCAGTATTTT. This sequence encodes CASSPLLRAGNSDTQYF.